Listed below are T cell receptor beta chains from one sample, sequenced in a study of shared clonotypes between healthy human individuals. The table came from immunoSEQ multiplex PCR; TCRdb's copy has only in-frame clones and leaves some out. The repertoire holds around 510,000 clones, with 90% to 96% as singletons. The sequenced sample was naive CD4+ T cells sorted from blood. These receptors were collected from a woman aged 30 to 39 in good health. The CDR3 runs from the conserved cysteine through the conserved F or W. D genes are given only for firm matches. Not all rows give a size; the values are once, few, many and, for expanded clones, a class.

v_gene: TRBV28; len: 14; d_gene: NA; abundance: NA; j_gene: TRBJ1-1; CDR3nt: TGTGCCAGCAGTTTGTCATTGGGGGTCACTGAAGCTTTCTTT; CDR3aa: CASSLSLGVTEAFF
v_gene: TRBV28; len: 14; d_gene: TRBD2; abundance: NA; j_gene: TRBJ2-1; CDR3nt: TGTGCCAGCAGTCGGGGAGGGCCGCAGAAAGAGCAGTTCTTC; CDR3aa: CASSRGGPQKEQFF
v_gene: TRBV10-3; len: 13; d_gene: NA; abundance: NA; j_gene: TRBJ2-7; CDR3nt: TGTGCCATCAGTGGACCGGCTGACTACGAGCAGTACTTC; CDR3aa: CAISGPADYEQYF
v_gene: TRBV11-2; len: 14; d_gene: NA; abundance: NA; j_gene: TRBJ2-7; CDR3nt: TGTGCCAGCAGCTCCCCCCGATGGGGTTACGAGCAGTACTTC; CDR3aa: CASSSPRWGYEQYF
v_gene: TRBV5-1; len: 16; d_gene: TRBD2; abundance: NA; j_gene: TRBJ2-7; CDR3nt: TGCGCCAGCAGCCACGGACTAGCGGGAGGTACGTACGAGCAGTACTTC; CDR3aa: CASSHGLAGGTYEQYF
v_gene: TRBV12-1; len: 15; d_gene: NA; abundance: NA; j_gene: TRBJ1-1; CDR3nt: TGTGCCAGCAGCCTTAGGGGACGGATGAACACTGAAGCTTTCTTT; CDR3aa: CASSLRGRMNTEAFF
v_gene: TRBV5-1; len: 13; d_gene: TRBD1; abundance: NA; j_gene: TRBJ1-2; CDR3nt: TGCGCCAGCAGCTTGGGACAGGGTGAAGGCTACACCTTC; CDR3aa: CASSLGQGEGYTF
v_gene: TRBV6-5; len: 13; d_gene: NA; abundance: NA; j_gene: TRBJ2-7; CDR3nt: TGTGCCAGCAGTTTTGGCAGAGCCTACGAGCAGTACTTC; CDR3aa: CASSFGRAYEQYF
v_gene: TRBV4-1; len: 15; d_gene: NA; abundance: NA; j_gene: TRBJ1-1; CDR3nt: TGCGCCAGCAGCCGGGGGCACAGCCCGAACACTGAAGCTTTCTTT; CDR3aa: CASSRGHSPNTEAFF
v_gene: TRBV11-2; len: 13; d_gene: NA; abundance: NA; j_gene: TRBJ2-1; CDR3nt: TGTGCCAGCAGCGATGCCCTAGCAGGTGAGCAGTTCTTC; CDR3aa: CASSDALAGEQFF
v_gene: TRBV9; len: 14; d_gene: NA; abundance: NA; j_gene: TRBJ2-5; CDR3nt: TGTGCCAGCAGCGTAGGGGGTCTCCTGGAGACCCAGTACTTC; CDR3aa: CASSVGGLLETQYF
v_gene: TRBV28; len: 16; d_gene: NA; abundance: NA; j_gene: TRBJ2-7; CDR3nt: TGTGCCAGCAGTTTGATGACCCGACGAGACCGCTACGAGCAGTACTTC; CDR3aa: CASSLMTRRDRYEQYF
v_gene: TRBV7-2; len: 14; d_gene: NA; abundance: NA; j_gene: TRBJ1-4; CDR3nt: TGTGCCAGCAGCTCCGACAGTTATAATGAAAAACTGTTTTTT; CDR3aa: CASSSDSYNEKLFF
v_gene: TRBV15; len: 15; d_gene: NA; abundance: NA; j_gene: TRBJ2-7; CDR3nt: TGTGCCACCAGCAGGGAGACCGGGGTAGGATACGAGCAGTACTTC; CDR3aa: CATSRETGVGYEQYF
v_gene: TRBV19; len: 12; d_gene: NA; abundance: NA; j_gene: TRBJ1-5; CDR3nt: TGTGCCAGTAGTATCTTGGGACAGCCCCAGCATTTT; CDR3aa: CASSILGQPQHF
v_gene: TRBV5-1; len: 15; d_gene: TRBD1; abundance: NA; j_gene: TRBJ1-1; CDR3nt: TGCGCCAGCAGAATACAGGGGGGTCTGAACACTGAAGCTTTCTTT; CDR3aa: CASRIQGGLNTEAFF
v_gene: TRBV7-9; len: 14; d_gene: NA; abundance: NA; j_gene: TRBJ1-4; CDR3nt: TGTGCCAGCAGCTTAGAAAGCTTTAATGAAAAACTGTTTTTT; CDR3aa: CASSLESFNEKLFF
v_gene: TRBV9; len: 14; d_gene: NA; abundance: few; j_gene: TRBJ2-3; CDR3nt: TGTGCCAGCAGCCTACAGGGTAGCACAGATACGCAGTATTTT; CDR3aa: CASSLQGSTDTQYF
v_gene: TRBV4-2; len: 15; d_gene: NA; abundance: NA; j_gene: TRBJ2-7; CDR3nt: TGTGCCAGCAGCCAAGATATCACGCTCTCCTACGAGCAGTACTTC; CDR3aa: CASSQDITLSYEQYF
v_gene: TRBV6-5; len: 15; d_gene: NA; abundance: NA; j_gene: TRBJ2-1; CDR3nt: TGTGCCAGCAGTTACTCATTTCGGGGAGGCCATGAGCAGTTCTTC; CDR3aa: CASSYSFRGGHEQFF
v_gene: TRBV1; len: 12; d_gene: NA; abundance: NA; j_gene: TRBJ1-2; CDR3nt: TGCACCAGCACCTCCGGGGCGGGTGGCTACACCTTC; CDR3aa: CTSTSGAGGYTF
v_gene: TRBV18; len: 14; d_gene: TRBD1; abundance: NA; j_gene: TRBJ1-1; CDR3nt: TGTGCCAGCTCACCAGGGACAGCGAACACTGAAGCTTTCTTT; CDR3aa: CASSPGTANTEAFF
v_gene: TRBV28; len: 12; d_gene: NA; abundance: NA; j_gene: TRBJ2-7; CDR3nt: TGTGCCACTGGCCGCGGGGGCGACGAGCAGTACTTC; CDR3aa: CATGRGGDEQYF